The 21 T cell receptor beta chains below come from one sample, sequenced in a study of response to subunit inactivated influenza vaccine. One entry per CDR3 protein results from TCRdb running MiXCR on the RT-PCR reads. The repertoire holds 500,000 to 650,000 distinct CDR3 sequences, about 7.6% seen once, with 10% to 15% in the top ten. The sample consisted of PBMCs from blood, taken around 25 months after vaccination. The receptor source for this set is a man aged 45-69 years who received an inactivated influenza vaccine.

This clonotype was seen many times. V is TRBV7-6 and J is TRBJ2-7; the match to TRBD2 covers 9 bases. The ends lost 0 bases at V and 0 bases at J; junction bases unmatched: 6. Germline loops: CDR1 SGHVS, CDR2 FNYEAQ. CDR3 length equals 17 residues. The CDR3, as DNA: TGTGCCAGCAGCTTAGCGCTGGGTAGCGGGAGCTCCTACGAGCAGTACTTC. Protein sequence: CASSLALGSGSSYEQYF.

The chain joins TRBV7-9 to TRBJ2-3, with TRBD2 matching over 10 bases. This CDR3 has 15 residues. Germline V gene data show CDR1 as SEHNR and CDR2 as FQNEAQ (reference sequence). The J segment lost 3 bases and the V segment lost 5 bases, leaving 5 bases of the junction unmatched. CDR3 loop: CASSRRTSGTDTQYF. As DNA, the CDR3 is TGTGCCAGCAGCCGACGGACTAGCGGTACAGATACGCAGTATTTT.

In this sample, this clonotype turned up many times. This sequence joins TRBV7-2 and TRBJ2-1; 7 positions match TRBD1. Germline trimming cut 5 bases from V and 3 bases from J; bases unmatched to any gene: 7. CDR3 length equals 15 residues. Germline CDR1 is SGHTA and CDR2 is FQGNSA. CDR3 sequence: CASSVRDSRYNEQFF. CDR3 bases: TGTGCCAGCAGCGTACGGGACAGTCGCTACAATGAGCAGTTCTTC.

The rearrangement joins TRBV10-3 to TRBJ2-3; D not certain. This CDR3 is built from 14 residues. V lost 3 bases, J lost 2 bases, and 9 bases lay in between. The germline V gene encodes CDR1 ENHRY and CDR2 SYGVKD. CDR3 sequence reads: CAISDRPDTDTQYF. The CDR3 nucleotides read TGTGCCATCAGTGACAGGCCGGACACAGATACGCAGTATTTT.

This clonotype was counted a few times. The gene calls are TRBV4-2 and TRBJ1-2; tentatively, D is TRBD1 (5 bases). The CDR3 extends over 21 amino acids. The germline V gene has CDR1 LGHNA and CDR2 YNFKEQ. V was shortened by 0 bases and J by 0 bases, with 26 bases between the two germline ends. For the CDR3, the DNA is TGTGCCAGCAGCCAAGAAAGCGTTCCAGGGACCCACCAGTTAGCTAACTATGGCTACACCTTC. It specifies CASSQESVPGTHQLANYGYTF.

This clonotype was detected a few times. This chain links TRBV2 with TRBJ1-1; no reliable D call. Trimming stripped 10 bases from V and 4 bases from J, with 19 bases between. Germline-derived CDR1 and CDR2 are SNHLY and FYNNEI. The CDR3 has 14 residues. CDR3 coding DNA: TGTGCCACCCTCCCGCTGGCTCGGGGCACTGAAGCTTTCTTT. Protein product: CATLPLARGTEAFF.

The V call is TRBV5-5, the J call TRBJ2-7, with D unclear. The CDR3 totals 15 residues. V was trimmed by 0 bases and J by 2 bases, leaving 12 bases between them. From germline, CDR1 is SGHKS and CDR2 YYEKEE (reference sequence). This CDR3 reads CASSLEQQGTYEQYF. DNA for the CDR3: TGTGCCAGCAGCTTGGAACAGCAAGGTACCTACGAGCAGTACTTC.

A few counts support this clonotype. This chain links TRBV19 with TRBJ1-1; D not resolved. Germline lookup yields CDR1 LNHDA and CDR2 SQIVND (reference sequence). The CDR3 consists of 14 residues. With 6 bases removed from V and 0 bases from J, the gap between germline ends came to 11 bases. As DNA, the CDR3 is TGTGCCAGTAGCCCCGGGTTCATGAACACTGAAGCTTTCTTT. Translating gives CASSPGFMNTEAFF.

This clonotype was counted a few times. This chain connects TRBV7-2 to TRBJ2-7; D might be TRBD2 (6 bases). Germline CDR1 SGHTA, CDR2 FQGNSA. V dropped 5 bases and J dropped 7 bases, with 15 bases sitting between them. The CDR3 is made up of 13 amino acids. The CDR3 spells CASSPGLQVEQYF. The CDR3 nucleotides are TGTGCCAGCAGCCCGGGACTCCAGGTAGAGCAGTACTTC.

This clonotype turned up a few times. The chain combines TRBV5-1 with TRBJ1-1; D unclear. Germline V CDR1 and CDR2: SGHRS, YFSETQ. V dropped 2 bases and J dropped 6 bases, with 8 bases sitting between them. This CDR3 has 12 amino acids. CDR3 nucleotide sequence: TGCGCCAGCAGCTTAGAGAATGCTGAAGCTTTCTTT. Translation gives CASSLENAEAFF.

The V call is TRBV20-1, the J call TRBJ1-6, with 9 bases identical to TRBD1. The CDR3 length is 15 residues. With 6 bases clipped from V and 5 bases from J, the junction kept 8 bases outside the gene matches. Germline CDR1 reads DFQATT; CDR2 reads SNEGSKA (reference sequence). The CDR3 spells CSAPGQGWDNSPLHF. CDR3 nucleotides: TGCAGTGCCCCGGGACAGGGCTGGGATAATTCACCCCTCCACTTT.

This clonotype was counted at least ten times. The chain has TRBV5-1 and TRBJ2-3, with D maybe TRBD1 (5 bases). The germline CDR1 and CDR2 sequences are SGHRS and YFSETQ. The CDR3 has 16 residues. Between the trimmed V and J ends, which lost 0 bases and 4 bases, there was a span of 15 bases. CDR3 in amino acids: CASSLELGRASDTQYF. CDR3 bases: TGCGCCAGCAGCTTGGAGCTGGGCAGGGCCTCAGATACGCAGTATTTT. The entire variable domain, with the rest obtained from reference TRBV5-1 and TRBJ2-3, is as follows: KAGVTQTPRYLIKTRGQQVTLSCSPISGHRSVSWYQQTPGQGLQFLFEYFSETQRNKGNFPGRFSGRQFSNSRSEMNVSTLELGDSALYLCASSLELGRASDTQYFGPGTRLTVL.

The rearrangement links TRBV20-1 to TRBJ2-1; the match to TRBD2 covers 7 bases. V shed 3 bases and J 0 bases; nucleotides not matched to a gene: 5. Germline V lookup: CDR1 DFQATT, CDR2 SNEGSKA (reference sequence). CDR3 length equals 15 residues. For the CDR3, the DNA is TGCAGTGCTAGGGGGGACTACCTCTCCTACAATGAGCAGTTCTTC. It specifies CSARGDYLSYNEQFF.

This chain's CDR3 is CASTMSSGGYQTQYF. Written as DNA, the CDR3 is TGTGCCAGCACCATGTCCAGCGGGGGTTACCAGACCCAGTACTTC. The V call is TRBV6-1, the J call TRBJ2-5; 8 bases line up with TRBD2. The CDR3 totals 15 residues. V lost 7 bases, J lost 6 bases, and 13 bases stayed unmatched. The germline V gene has CDR1 MNHNS and CDR2 SASEGT.

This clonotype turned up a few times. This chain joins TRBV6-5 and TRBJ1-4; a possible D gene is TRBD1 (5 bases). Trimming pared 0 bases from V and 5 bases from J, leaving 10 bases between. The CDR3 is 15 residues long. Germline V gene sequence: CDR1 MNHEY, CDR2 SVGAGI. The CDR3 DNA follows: TGTGCCAGCAGTTACTCGATGACAGTGAATGAAAAACTGTTTTTT. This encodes CASSYSMTVNEKLFF.

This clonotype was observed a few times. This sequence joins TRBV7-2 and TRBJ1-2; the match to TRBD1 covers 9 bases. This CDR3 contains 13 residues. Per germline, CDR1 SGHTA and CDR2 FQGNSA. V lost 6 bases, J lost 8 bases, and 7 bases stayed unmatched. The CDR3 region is CASRMGQGAGYTF. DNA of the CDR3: TGTGCCAGCAGGATGGGACAGGGCGCAGGCTACACCTTC.

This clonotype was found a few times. The CDR3 DNA is TGCGCCAGCAGCCAGGGGGCTTCGGGTGGCTACACCTTC. Translation: CASSQGASGGYTF. The chain links TRBV5-1 to TRBJ1-2, with 8 nucleotides matching TRBD1. The CDR3 covers 13 residues. Germline V CDR1 and CDR2: SGHRS, YFSETQ. V was pared by 4 bases and J by 7 bases, with 6 bases of the junction left unmatched.

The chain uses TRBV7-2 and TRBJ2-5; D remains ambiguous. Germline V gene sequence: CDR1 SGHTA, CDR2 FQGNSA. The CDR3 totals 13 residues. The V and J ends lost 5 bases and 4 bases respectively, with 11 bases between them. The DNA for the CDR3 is TGTGCCAGCAGCCCGACCAGGTCAGAGACCCAGTACTTC. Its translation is CASSPTRSETQYF. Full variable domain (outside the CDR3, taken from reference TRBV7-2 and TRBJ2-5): GAGVSQSPSNKVTEKGKDVELRCDPISGHTALYWYRQSLGQGLEFLIYFQGNSAPDKSGLPSDRFSAERTGGSVSTLTIQRTQQEDSAVYLCASSPTRSETQYFGPGTRLLVL.

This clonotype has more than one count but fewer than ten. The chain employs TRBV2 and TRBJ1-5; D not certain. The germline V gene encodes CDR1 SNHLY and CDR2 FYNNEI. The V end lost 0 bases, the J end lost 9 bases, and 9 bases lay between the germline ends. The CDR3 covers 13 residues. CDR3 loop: CASSEASLAPQHF. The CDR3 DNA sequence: TGTGCCAGCAGTGAAGCGAGCCTGGCGCCCCAGCATTTT. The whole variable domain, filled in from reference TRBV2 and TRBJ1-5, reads EPEVTQTPSHQVTQMGQEVILRCVPISNHLYFYWYRQILGQKVEFLVSFYNNEISEKSEIFDDQFSVERPDGSNFTLKIRSTKLEDSAMYFCASSEASLAPQHFGDGTRLSIL.

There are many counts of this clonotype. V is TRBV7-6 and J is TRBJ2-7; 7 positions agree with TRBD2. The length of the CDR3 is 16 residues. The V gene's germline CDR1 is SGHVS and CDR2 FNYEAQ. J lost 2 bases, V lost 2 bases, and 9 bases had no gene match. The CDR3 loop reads CASSLSGTIAAYEQYF. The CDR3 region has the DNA TGTGCCAGCAGCTTAAGCGGGACTATAGCTGCCTACGAGCAGTACTTC.

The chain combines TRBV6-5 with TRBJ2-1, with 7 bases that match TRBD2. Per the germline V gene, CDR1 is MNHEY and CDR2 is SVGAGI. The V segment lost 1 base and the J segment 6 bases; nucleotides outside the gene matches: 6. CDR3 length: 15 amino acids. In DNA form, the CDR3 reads TGTGCCAGCAGTTACTGGGGCGGGGGAACCAATGAGCAGTTCTTC. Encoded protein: CASSYWGGGTNEQFF.